This TCR beta chain is drawn from a study of blood T cell repertoires in COVID-19. Study-level background: The United States, Italy and Spain were the sources of the acute and convalescent COVID-19 samples. The analysed material was cDNA or gDNA that came from T cells, B-cell-depleted T cells, or PBMCs.

This CDR3 is built from 14 residues. Germline assignment: CDR1 LNHDA and CDR2 SQIVND (reference sequence). J lost 2 bases, V lost 7 bases, and 3 bases had no gene match. Only in-frame clones appear in the TCRdb table, and some are missing; sequencing was by immunoSEQ multiplex PCR. This table has roughly 73,000 clones, 70% to 75% appearing once. What was sequenced was peripheral blood. The chain is built from TRBV19 and TRBJ1-1; 11 positions match TRBD1. The receptor was derived from a man aged 65 to 85 with acute or convalescent COVID-19. The CDR3 protein is CASNGQGANTEAFF. The CDR3 DNA reads TGTGCCAGTAACGGACAGGGGGCTAACACTGAAGCTTTCTTT.